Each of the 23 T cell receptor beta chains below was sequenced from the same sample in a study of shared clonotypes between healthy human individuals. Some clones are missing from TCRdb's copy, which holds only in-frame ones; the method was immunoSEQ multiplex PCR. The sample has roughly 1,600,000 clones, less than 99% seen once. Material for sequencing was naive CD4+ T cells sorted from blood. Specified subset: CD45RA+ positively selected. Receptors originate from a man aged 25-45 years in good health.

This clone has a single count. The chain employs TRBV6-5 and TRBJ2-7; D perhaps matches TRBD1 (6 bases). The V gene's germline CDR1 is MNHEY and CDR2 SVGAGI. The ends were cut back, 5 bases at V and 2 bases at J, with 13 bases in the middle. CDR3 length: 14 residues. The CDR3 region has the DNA TGTGCCAGCAGTATGACAGGTACCACCTACGAGCAGTACTTC. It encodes CASSMTGTTYEQYF.

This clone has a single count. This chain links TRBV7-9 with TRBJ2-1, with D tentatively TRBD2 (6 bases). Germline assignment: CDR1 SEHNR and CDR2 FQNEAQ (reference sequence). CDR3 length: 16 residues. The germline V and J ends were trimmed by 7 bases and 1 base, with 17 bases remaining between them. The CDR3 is CASNHPPGESYNEQFF. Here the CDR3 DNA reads TGTGCCAGCAACCACCCCCCGGGAGAATCCTACAATGAGCAGTTCTTC.

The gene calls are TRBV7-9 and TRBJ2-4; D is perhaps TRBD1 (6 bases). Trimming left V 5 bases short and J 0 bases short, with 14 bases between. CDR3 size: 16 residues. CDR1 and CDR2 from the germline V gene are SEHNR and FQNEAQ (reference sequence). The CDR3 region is CASSPRTAAAKNIQYF. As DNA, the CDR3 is TGTGCCAGCAGCCCTAGGACAGCAGCAGCCAAAAACATTCAGTACTTC.

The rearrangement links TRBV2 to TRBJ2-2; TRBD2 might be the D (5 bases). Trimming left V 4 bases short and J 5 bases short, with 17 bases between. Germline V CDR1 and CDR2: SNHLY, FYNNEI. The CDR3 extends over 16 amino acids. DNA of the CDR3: TGTGCCAGCAGTGTCGCGGGTTTGCCTGAGACCGGGGAGCTGTTTTTT. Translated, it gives CASSVAGLPETGELFF.

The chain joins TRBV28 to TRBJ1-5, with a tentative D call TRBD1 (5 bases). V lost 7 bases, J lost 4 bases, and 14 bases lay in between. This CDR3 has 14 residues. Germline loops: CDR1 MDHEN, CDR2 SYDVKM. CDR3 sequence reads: CASKAGPGNQPQHF. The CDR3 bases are TGTGCCAGCAAGGCGGGACCCGGGAATCAGCCCCAGCATTTT.

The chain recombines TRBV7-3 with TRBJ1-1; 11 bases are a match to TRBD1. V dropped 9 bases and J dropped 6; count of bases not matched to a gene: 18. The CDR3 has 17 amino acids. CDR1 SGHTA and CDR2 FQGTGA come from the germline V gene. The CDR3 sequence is CASSMDRGRGKDSEAFF. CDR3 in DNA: TGTGCCAGTTCAATGGACAGGGGGCGCGGAAAAGACTCTGAAGCTTTCTTT.

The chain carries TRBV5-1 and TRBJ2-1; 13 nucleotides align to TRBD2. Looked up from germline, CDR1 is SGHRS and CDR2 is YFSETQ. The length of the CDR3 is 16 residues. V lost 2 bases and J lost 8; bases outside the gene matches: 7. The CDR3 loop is CASSFRTSGRGDEQFF. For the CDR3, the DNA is TGCGCCAGCAGCTTCCGGACTAGCGGGAGAGGAGATGAGCAGTTCTTC.

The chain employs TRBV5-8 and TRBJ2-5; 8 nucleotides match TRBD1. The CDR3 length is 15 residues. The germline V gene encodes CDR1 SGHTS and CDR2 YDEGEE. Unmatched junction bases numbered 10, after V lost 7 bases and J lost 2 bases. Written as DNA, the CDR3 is TGTGCCAGCGGCATCCCCGGACAGGGTCAAGAGACCCAGTACTTC. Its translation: CASGIPGQGQETQYF.

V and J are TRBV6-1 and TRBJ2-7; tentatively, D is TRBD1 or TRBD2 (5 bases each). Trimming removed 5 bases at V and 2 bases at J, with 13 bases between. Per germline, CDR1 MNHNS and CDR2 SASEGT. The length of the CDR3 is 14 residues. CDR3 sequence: CASSFGTAAYEQYF. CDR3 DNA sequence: TGTGCCAGCAGTTTCGGGACCGCTGCCTACGAGCAGTACTTC.

The DNA of the CDR3 is TGTGCCAGCAGCTACCTACAAAGGCGCGCTGAAGCTTTCTTT. Its protein product is CASSYLQRRAEAFF. V usage is TRBV7-9 and J usage is TRBJ1-1; D is unclear. The CDR3 loop spans 14 amino acids. Germline V gene lookup returns CDR1 SEHNR and CDR2 FQNEAQ (reference sequence). With 4 bases removed from V and 6 bases from J, the gap between germline ends came to 15 bases.

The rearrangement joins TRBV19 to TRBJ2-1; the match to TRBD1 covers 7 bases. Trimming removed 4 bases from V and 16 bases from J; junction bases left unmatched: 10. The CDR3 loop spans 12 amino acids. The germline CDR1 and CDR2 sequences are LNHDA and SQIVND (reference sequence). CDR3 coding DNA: TGTGCCAGTAGTAGGGACAGCGCATCCCCATTCTTC. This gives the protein CASSRDSASPFF.

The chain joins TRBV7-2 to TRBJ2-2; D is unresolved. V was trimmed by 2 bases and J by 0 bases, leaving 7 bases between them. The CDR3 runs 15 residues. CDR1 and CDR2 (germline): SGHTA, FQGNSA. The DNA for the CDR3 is TGTGCCAGCAGCTTACGGCTAGCGAACACCGGGGAGCTGTTTTTT. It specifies CASSLRLANTGELFF.

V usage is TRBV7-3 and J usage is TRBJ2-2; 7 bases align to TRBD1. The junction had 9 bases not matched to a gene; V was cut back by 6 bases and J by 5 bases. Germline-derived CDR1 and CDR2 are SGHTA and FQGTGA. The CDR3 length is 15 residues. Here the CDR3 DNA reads TGTGCCAGCAGAGCTGACAGGGTCGGTACCGGGGAGCTGTTTTTT. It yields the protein CASRADRVGTGELFF.

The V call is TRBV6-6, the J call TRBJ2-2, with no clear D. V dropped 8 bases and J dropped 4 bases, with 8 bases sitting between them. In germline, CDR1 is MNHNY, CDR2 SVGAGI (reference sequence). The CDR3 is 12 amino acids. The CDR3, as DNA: TGTGCCAGCCCTACTTCCACCGGGGAGCTGTTTTTT. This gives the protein CASPTSTGELFF.

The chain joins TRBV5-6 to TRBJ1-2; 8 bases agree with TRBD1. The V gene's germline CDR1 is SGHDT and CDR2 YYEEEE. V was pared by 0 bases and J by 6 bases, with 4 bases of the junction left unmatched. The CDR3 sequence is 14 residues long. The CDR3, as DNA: TGTGCCAGCAGCTTGGTCCAGGGGGCCAATGGCTACACCTTC. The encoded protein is CASSLVQGANGYTF.

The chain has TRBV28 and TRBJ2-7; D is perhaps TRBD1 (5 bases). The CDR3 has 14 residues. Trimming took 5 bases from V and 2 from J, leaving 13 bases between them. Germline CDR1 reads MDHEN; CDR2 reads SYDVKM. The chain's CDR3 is CASSPPPGTYEQYF. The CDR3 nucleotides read TGTGCCAGCAGTCCCCCACCAGGGACCTACGAGCAGTACTTC.

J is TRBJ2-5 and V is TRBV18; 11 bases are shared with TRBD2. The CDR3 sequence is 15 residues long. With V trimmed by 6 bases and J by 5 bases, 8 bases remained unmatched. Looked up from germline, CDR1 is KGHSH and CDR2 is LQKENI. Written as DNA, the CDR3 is TGTGCCAGCTCGTTAGCGGGAGGGCCAGGCGAGACCCAGTACTTC. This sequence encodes CASSLAGGPGETQYF.

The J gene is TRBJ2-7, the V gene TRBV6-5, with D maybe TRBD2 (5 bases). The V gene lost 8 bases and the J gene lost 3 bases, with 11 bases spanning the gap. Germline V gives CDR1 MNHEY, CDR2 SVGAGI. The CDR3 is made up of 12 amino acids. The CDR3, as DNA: TGTGCCAGCCTCTCGGGGAGCTACGAGCAGTACTTC. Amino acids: CASLSGSYEQYF.

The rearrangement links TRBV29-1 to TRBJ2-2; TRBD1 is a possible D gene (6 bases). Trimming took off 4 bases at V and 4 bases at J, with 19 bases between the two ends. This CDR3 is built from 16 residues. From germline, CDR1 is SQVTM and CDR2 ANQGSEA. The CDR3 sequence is CSVVVLGQGRTGELFF. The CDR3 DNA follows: TGCAGCGTTGTCGTTTTGGGGCAGGGGCGCACCGGGGAGCTGTTTTTT.

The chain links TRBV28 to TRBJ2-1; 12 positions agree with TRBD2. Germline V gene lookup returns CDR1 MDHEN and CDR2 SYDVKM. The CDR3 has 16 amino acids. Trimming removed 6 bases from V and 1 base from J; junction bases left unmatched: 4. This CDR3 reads CASRLLAGGSYNEQFF. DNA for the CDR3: TGTGCCAGCAGACTACTAGCGGGAGGATCCTACAATGAGCAGTTCTTC.

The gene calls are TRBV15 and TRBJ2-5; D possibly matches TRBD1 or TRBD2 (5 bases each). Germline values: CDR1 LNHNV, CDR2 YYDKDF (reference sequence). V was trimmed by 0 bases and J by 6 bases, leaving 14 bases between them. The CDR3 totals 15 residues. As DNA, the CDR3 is TGTGCCACCAGCAGAGATCACGCGCAGGGACAGACCCAGTACTTC. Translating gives CATSRDHAQGQTQYF.

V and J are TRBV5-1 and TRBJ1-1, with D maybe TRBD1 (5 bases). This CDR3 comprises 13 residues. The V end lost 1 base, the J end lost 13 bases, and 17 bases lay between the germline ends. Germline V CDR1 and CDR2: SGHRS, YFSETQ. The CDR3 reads CASSLPGTSKGFF. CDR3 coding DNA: TGCGCCAGCAGCTTGCCAGGGACTAGTAAAGGTTTCTTT.

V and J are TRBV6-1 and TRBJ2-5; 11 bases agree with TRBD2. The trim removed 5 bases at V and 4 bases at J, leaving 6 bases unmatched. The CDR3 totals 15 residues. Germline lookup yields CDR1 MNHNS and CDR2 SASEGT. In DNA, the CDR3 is TGTGCCAGCAGTTCACTAGCGGGAGCCCTAGAGACCCAGTACTTC. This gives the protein CASSSLAGALETQYF.